This T cell receptor beta chain is drawn from a study of CD4 and CD8 cells across lung adenocarcinoma regions. The CDR3 totals 15 residues. Looked up from germline, CDR1 is MNHNS and CDR2 is SASEGT. With 3 bases removed from V and 5 bases from J, the gap between germline ends came to 13 bases. This clonotype was counted only a few times. MiXCR was run by TCRdb on the PCR reads, yielding one entry per CDR3 protein. The table lists over 15,000 distinct CDR3 sequences, roughly three fifths of them singletons. The clonotype comes from a female donor with lung adenocarcinoma. The CD4 and CD8 labels of this study may be unreliable. J is TRBJ2-2 and V is TRBV6-1, with TRBD2 as a possible D gene (5 bases). The specimen sequenced was CD8+ T cells from the center of a lung tumor. CDR3 in amino acids: CASSEGAGWTGELFF. The CDR3 DNA follows: TGTGCCAGCAGTGAGGGCGCGGGTTGGACCGGGGAGCTGTTTTTT.